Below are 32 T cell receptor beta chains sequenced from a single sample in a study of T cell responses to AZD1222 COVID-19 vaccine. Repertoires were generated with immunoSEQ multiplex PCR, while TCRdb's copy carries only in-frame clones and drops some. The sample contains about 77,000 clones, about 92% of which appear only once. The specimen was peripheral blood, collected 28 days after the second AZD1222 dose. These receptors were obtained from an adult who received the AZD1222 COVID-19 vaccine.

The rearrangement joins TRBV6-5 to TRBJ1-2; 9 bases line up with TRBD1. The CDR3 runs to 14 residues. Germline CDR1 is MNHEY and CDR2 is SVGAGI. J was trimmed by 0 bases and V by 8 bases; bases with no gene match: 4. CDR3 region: CASRDRASNYGYTF. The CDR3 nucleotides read TGTGCCAGCCGGGACAGGGCGTCTAACTATGGCTACACCTTC.

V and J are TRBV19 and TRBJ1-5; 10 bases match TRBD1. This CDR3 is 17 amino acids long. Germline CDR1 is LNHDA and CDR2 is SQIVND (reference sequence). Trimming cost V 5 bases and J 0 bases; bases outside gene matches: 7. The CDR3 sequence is CASSGGTGVGSNQPQHF. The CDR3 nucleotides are TGTGCCAGTAGTGGGGGGACAGGGGTTGGTAGCAATCAGCCCCAGCATTTT.

The CDR3 is CASSLRWEGYGYTF. For the CDR3, the DNA is TGTGCCAGCAGTTTGCGGTGGGAGGGCTACGGCTACACCTTC. The V and J genes are TRBV27 and TRBJ1-2; D gene unclear. Trimming took off 3 bases at V and 8 bases at J, with 16 bases between the two ends. The CDR3 loop spans 14 amino acids. Germline V CDR1 and CDR2: MNHEY, SMNVEV (reference sequence).

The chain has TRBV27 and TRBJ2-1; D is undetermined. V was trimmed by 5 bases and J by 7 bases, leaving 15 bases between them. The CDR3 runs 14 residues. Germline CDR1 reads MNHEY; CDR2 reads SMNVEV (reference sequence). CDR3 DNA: TGTGCCAGCAGTCGGTCGACGCAGCTGAATGAGCAGTTCTTC. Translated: CASSRSTQLNEQFF.

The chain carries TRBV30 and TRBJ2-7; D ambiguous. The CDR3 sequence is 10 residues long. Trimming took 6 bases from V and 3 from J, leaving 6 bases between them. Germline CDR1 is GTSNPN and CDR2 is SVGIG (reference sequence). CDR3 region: CACKDYEQYF. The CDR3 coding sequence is TGTGCCTGCAAAGACTACGAGCAGTACTTC.

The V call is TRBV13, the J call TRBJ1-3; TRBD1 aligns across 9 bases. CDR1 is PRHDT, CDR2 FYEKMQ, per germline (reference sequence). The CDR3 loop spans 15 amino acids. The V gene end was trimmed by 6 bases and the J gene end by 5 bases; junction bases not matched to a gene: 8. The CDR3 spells CASSEAGTGRNTIYF. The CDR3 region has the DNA TGTGCCAGCAGTGAAGCCGGGACAGGGCGAAACACCATATATTTT.

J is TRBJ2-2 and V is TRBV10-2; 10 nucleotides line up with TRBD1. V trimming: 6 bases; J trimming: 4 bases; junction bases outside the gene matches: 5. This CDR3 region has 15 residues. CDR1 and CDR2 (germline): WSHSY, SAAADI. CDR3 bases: TGCGCCAGCAGGGGGACAGGGGCGGTCACCGGGGAGCTGTTTTTT. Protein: CASRGTGAVTGELFF.

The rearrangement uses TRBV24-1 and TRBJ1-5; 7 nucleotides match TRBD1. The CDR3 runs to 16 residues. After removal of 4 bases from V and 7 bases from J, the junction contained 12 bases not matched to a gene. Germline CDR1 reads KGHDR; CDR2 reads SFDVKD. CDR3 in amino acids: CATSEDRQGRGQPQHF. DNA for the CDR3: TGTGCCACCAGTGAGGATCGACAGGGTAGAGGGCAGCCCCAGCATTTT.

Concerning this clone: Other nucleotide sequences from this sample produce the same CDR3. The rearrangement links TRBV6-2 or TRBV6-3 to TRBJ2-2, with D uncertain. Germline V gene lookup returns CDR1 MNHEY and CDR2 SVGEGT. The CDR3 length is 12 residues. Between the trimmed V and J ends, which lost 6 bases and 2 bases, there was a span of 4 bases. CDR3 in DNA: TGTGCCAGCAGCCTAAACACCGGGGAGCTGTTTTTT. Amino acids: CASSLNTGELFF.

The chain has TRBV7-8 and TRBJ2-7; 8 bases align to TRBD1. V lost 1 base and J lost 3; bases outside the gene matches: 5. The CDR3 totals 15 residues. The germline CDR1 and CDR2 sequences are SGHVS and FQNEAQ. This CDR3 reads CASSLERDRGYEQYF. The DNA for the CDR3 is TGTGCCAGCAGCTTAGAGCGTGACAGGGGCTACGAGCAGTACTTC.

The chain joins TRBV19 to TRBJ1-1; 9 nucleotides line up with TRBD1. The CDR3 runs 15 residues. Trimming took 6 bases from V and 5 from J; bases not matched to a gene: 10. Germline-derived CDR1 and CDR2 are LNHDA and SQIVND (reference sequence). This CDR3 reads CASSRRGTGQTEAFF. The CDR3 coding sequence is TGTGCCAGTAGCCGAAGGGGGACAGGGCAAACTGAAGCTTTCTTT.

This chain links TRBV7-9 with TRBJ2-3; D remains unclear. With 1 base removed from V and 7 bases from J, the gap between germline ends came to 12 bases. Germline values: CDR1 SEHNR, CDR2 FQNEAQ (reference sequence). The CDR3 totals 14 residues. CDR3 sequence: CASSLGSDVNTQYF. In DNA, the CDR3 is TGTGCCAGCAGCTTAGGCTCGGACGTTAATACGCAGTATTTT.

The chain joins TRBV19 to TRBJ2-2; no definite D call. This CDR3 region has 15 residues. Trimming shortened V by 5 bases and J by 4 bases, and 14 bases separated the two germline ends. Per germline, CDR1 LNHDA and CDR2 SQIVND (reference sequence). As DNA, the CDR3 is TGTGCCAGTAGTCCCATCTTTGCGAGCACCGGGGAGCTGTTTTTT. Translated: CASSPIFASTGELFF. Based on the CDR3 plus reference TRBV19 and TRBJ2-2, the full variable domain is DGGITQSPKYLFRKEGQNVTLSCEQNLNHDAMYWYRQDPGQGLRLIYYSQIVNDFQKGDIAEGYSVSREKKESFPLTVTSAQKNPTAFYLCASSPIFASTGELFFGEGSRLTVL.

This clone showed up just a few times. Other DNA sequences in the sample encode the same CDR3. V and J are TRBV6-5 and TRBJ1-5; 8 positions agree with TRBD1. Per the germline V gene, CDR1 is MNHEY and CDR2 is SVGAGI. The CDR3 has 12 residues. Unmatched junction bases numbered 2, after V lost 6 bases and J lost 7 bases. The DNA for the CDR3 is TGTGCCAGCAGCCCAGGGGGCCAGCCCCAGCATTTT. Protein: CASSPGGQPQHF.

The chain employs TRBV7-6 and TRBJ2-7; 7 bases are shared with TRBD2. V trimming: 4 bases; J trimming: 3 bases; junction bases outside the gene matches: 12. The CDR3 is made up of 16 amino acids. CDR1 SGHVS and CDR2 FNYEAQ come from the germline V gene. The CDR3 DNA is TGTGCCAGCAGCTCCAGGACTAGTACCTTAAACTACGAGCAGTACTTC. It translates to CASSSRTSTLNYEQYF.

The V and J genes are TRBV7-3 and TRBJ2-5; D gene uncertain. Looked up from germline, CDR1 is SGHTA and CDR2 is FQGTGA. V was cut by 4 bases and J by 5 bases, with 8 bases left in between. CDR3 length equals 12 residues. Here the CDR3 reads CASSSSGETQYF. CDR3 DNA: TGTGCCAGCAGCTCGAGTGGGGAGACCCAGTACTTC.

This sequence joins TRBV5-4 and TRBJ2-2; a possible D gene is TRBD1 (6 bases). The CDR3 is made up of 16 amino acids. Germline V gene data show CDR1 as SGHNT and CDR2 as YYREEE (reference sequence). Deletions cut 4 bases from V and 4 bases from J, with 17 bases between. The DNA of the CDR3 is TGTGCCAGCAGCCCAGCCTCAGGGGTCGTCACCGGGGAGCTGTTTTTT. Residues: CASSPASGVVTGELFF.

The CDR3 nucleotides are TGCGCCAGCAGCTTGGGACCCTTGGGCACAGATACGCAGTATTTT. Protein product: CASSLGPLGTDTQYF. The chain links TRBV5-1 to TRBJ2-3; D is uncertain. The ends were cut back, 0 bases at V and 1 base at J, with 9 bases in the middle. CDR1 is SGHRS and CDR2 is YFSETQ in the germline V gene. CDR3 length: 15 amino acids. Complete variable domain (other parts from reference TRBV5-1 and TRBJ2-3): KAGVTQTPRYLIKTRGQQVTLSCSPISGHRSVSWYQQTPGQGLQFLFEYFSETQRNKGNFPGRFSGRQFSNSRSEMNVSTLELGDSALYLCASSLGPLGTDTQYFGPGTRLTVL.

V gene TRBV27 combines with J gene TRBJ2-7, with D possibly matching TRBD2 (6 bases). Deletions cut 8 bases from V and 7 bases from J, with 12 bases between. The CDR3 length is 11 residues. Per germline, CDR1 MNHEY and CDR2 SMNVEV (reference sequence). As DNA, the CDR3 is TGTGCCAGCCTCCATGGGGGGGAGCAGTACTTC. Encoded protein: CASLHGGEQYF.

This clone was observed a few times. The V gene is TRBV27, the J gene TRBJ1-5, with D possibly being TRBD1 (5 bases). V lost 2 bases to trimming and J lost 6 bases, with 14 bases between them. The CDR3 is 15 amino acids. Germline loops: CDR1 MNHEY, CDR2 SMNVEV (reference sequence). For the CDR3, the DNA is TGTGCCAGCAGTTTAGGTGGGGGGTACCGTCAGCCCCAGCATTTT. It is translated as CASSLGGGYRQPQHF.

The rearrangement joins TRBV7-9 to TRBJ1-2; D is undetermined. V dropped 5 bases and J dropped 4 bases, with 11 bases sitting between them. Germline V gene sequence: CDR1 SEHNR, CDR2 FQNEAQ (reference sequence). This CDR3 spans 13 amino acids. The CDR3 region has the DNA TGTGCCAGCAGCCGGCCCAGTTCCTATGGCTACACCTTC. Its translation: CASSRPSSYGYTF.

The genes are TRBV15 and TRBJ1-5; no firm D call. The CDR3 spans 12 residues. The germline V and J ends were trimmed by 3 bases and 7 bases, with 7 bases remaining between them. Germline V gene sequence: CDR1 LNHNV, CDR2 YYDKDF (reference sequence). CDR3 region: CATSSLLQPQHF. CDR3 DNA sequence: TGTGCCACCAGCAGCCTGCTACAGCCCCAGCATTTT.

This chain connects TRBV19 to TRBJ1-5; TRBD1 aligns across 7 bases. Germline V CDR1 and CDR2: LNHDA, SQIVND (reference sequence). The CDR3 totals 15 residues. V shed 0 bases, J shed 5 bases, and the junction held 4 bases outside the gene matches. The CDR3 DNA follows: TGTGCCAGTAGTATAGATCGGGACAGATATCAGCCCCAGCATTTT. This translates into CASSIDRDRYQPQHF.

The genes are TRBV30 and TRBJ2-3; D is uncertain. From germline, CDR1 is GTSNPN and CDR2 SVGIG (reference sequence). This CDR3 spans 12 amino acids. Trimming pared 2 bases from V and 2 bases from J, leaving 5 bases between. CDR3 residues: CAWSPDTDTQYF. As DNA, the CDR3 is TGTGCCTGGAGTCCAGACACAGATACGCAGTATTTT.

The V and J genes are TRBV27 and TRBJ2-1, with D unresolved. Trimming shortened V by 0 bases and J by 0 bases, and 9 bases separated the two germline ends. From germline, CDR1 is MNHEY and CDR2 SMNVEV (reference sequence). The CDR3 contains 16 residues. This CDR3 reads CASSLSHKNSYNEQFF. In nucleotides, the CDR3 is TGTGCCAGCAGTTTATCCCACAAGAACTCCTACAATGAGCAGTTCTTC.

CDR3 residues: CASSQAWRAGVLEQFF. Here the CDR3 DNA reads TGCGCCAGCAGCCAAGCTTGGAGAGCGGGAGTTCTTGAGCAGTTCTTC. The chain links TRBV4-1 to TRBJ2-1, with 8 bases identical to TRBD2. Germline assignment: CDR1 MGHRA and CDR2 YSYEKL. The CDR3 spans 16 residues. V dropped 1 base and J dropped 9; count of bases not matched to a gene: 11.

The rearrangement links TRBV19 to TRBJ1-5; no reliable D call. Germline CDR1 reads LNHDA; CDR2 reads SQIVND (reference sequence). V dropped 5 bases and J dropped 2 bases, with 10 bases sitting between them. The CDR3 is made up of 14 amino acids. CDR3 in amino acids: CASSSWSGNQPQHF. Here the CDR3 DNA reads TGTGCCAGTAGTTCATGGTCGGGCAATCAGCCCCAGCATTTT.

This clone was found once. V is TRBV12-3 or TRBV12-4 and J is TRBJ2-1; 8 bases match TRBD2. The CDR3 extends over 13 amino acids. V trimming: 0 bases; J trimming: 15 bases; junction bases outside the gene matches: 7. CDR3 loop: CASSLARGLVSFF. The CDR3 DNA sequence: TGTGCCAGCAGTTTAGCGAGGGGACTAGTGTCGTTCTTC.

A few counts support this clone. The chain's CDR3 is CASSQGKGASDEKLFF. CDR3 nucleotide sequence: TGCGCCAGCAGCCAAGGGAAGGGGGCCTCGGATGAAAAACTGTTTTTT. The chain is built from TRBV4-1 and TRBJ1-4; 7 nucleotides agree with TRBD1. Germline CDR1 MGHRA, CDR2 YSYEKL. The CDR3 is 16 amino acids. Losses at the gene ends were 1 base for V and 6 bases for J; bases not matched to a gene: 8.

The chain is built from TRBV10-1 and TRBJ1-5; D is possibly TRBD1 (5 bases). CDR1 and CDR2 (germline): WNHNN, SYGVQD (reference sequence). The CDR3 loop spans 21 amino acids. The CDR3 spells CARLTCSPTRRRGGFNQPQHF. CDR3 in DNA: TGCGCGCGCCTAACTTGCAGCCCCACCAGAAGACGGGGGGGTTTCAATCAGCCCCAGCATTTT.

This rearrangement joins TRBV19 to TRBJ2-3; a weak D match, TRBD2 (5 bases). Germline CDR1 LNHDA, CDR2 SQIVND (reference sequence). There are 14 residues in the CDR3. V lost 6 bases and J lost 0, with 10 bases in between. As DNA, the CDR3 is TGTGCCAGTAGACCCCCGGGGAGCACAGATACGCAGTATTTT. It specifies CASRPPGSTDTQYF.

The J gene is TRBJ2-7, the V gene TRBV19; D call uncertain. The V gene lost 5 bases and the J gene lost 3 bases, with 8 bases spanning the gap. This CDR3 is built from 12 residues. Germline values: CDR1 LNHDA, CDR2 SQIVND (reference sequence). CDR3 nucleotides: TGTGCCAGTAGTGCAGGTTACTACGAGCAGTACTTC. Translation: CASSAGYYEQYF.